Presented here are 27 T cell receptor beta chains from one specimen sequenced in a study of T cells in Graves' hyperthyroidism and ophthalmopathy. TCR beta CDR3 sequences were amplified from RNA transcripts. The TCR CDR3 first-round RT-PCR relied on the HTBI primer set. TCRdb called the multiplex PCR reads again in MiXCR, with one record for every CDR3 protein. The sample has about 380,000 distinct CDR3 sequences; 14% are singletons. The specimen sequenced was blood. Receptors originate from a woman aged 55 to 70 with Graves' hyperthyroidism.

This clonotype has at least ten counts. V usage is TRBV2 and J usage is TRBJ2-7; unclear D gene. Germline CDR1 SNHLY, CDR2 FYNNEI. The length of the CDR3 is 12 residues. V lost 2 bases and J lost 7, with 9 bases in between. This chain's CDR3 is CASSEMAREQYF. CDR3 in DNA: TGTGCCAGCAGTGAAATGGCAAGAGAGCAGTACTTC. Based on the CDR3 plus reference TRBV2 and TRBJ2-7, the full variable domain is EPEVTQTPSHQVTQMGQEVILRCVPISNHLYFYWYRQILGQKVEFLVSFYNNEISEKSEIFDDQFSVERPDGSNFTLKIRSTKLEDSAMYFCASSEMAREQYFGPGTRLTVT.

This clonotype came up a few times. The genes are TRBV20-1 and TRBJ1-4; D gene ambiguous. V lost 0 bases and J lost 10, with 15 bases in between. The V gene's germline CDR1 is DFQATT and CDR2 SNEGSKA (reference sequence). The CDR3 extends over 14 amino acids. In DNA form, the CDR3 reads TGCAGTGCTAGAGATCTCGGGCAAGATGTAAAACTGTTTTTT. The encoded protein is CSARDLGQDVKLFF.

The chain joins TRBV19 to TRBJ2-2; 9 bases agree with TRBD2. The trim removed 5 bases at V and 2 bases at J, leaving 6 bases unmatched. This CDR3 spans 16 amino acids. Per the germline V gene, CDR1 is LNHDA and CDR2 is SQIVND (reference sequence). CDR3 DNA sequence: TGTGCCAGTAGTTTTGGGCTAGCGGGAAACACCGGGGAGCTGTTTTTT. Its protein product is CASSFGLAGNTGELFF. Filled out from reference TRBV19 and TRBJ2-2, the complete variable domain reads DGGITQSPKYLFRKEGQNVTLSCEQNLNHDAMYWYRQDPGQGLRLIYYSQIVNDFQKGDIAEGYSVSREKKESFPLTVTSAQKNPTAFYLCASSFGLAGNTGELFFGEGSRLTVL.

This chain links TRBV19 with TRBJ2-6, with 9 bases that match TRBD2. Germline trimming cut 3 bases from V and 0 bases from J; bases unmatched to any gene: 6. CDR3 size: 18 residues. In germline, CDR1 is LNHDA, CDR2 SQIVND (reference sequence). DNA for the CDR3: TGTGCCAGTAGTATTTCGTCTAGCGGGGTCTCTGGGGCCAACGTCCTGACTTTC. This codes for CASSISSSGVSGANVLTF.

This clonotype was found many times. The chain recombines TRBV7-6 with TRBJ2-1; 9 nucleotides agree with TRBD2. This CDR3 region has 14 residues. The trim removed 5 bases at V and 6 bases at J, leaving 5 bases unmatched. CDR1 is SGHVS and CDR2 is FNYEAQ in the germline V gene. The CDR3 here is CASSLLAGFNEQFF. CDR3 nucleotides: TGTGCCAGCAGCCTCCTAGCGGGATTCAATGAGCAGTTCTTC.

Turning to this clonotype: A much larger clone sits a single nucleotide away, making a read error possible. This rearrangement joins TRBV2 to TRBJ2-7; D assignment may be TRBD1 or TRBD2 (5 bases each). CDR1 and CDR2 (germline): SNHLY, FYNNEI. This CDR3 contains 10 residues. V dropped 8 bases and J dropped 3 bases, with 5 bases sitting between them. CDR3 sequence reads: CASGGYEQYF. CDR3 nucleotides: TGTGCCAGCGGGGGCTACGAGCAGTACTTC.

Comment on this clonotype: The junction differs from germline at one of its ends, possibly a read error. CDR3 amino acids: CASGLFDGGNTEAFF. CDR3 DNA: TGTGCCAGCGGCTTATTTGACGGGGGGAACACTGAAGCTTTCTTT. This chain connects TRBV7-9 to TRBJ1-1; a weak D match, TRBD1 (5 bases). Germline V gene data show CDR1 as SEHNR and CDR2 as FQNEAQ (reference sequence). The CDR3 length is 15 residues.

This clonotype was picked up many times. The chain carries TRBV20-1 and TRBJ1-3, with 7 bases lining up with TRBD1. Unmatched junction bases numbered 15, after V lost 0 bases and J lost 10 bases. Per germline, CDR1 DFQATT and CDR2 SNEGSKA (reference sequence). This CDR3 is built from 16 residues. For the CDR3, the DNA is TGCAGTGCTAGAGACTTCCACCCTCGGACAGGCATAACCATATATTTT. It encodes CSARDFHPRTGITIYF.

The rearrangement uses TRBV2 and TRBJ2-1; TRBD1 matches at 7 bases. This CDR3 has 15 residues. Germline CDR1 SNHLY, CDR2 FYNNEI. J lost 0 bases, V lost 6 bases, and 5 bases had no gene match. The CDR3 spells CASRTGLGSYNEQFF. CDR3 coding DNA: TGTGCCAGCAGGACAGGGCTGGGCTCCTACAATGAGCAGTTCTTC. Full variable domain (rest looked up from reference TRBV2 and TRBJ2-1): EPEVTQTPSHQVTQMGQEVILRCVPISNHLYFYWYRQILGQKVEFLVSFYNNEISEKSEIFDDQFSVERPDGSNFTLKIRSTKLEDSAMYFCASRTGLGSYNEQFFGPGTRLTVL.

The V and J genes are TRBV27 and TRBJ2-1, with 7 bases that match TRBD1. This CDR3 has 12 residues. The junction had 3 bases not matched to a gene; V was cut back by 6 bases and J by 7 bases. The germline gives CDR1 MNHEY, CDR2 SMNVEV (reference sequence). CDR3 DNA sequence: TGTGCCAGCAGGACAGGGTGGAATGAGCAGTTCTTC. This gives the protein CASRTGWNEQFF.

In this sample, this clonotype turned up many times. The gene calls are TRBV5-1 and TRBJ2-5; D not resolved. The CDR3 extends over 13 amino acids. The germline V and J ends were trimmed by 2 bases and 5 bases, with 10 bases remaining between them. Germline assignment: CDR1 SGHRS and CDR2 YFSETQ. CDR3 sequence (DNA): TGCGCCAGCAGCTTCAGATTCGGGGAGACCCAGTACTTC. Translation: CASSFRFGETQYF.

The chain is built from TRBV5-1 and TRBJ2-1; 8 bases are a match to TRBD2. J lost 14 bases, V lost 0 bases, and 4 bases had no gene match. The length of the CDR3 is 12 residues. CDR1 and CDR2 from the germline V gene are SGHRS and YFSETQ. CDR3 amino acids: CASSLAGTSKFF. CDR3 bases: TGCGCCAGCAGCTTGGCCGGGACTAGTAAGTTCTTC.

The table lists this clonotype with a few counts. The chain combines TRBV6-1 with TRBJ2-1; a possible D gene is TRBD2 (5 bases). This CDR3 is 18 amino acids long. Trimming cost V 1 base and J 0 bases, with 16 bases left between them. The germline gives CDR1 MNHNS, CDR2 SASEGT. The CDR3 region is CASSEVRWSGSSYNEQFF. Written as DNA, the CDR3 is TGTGCCAGCAGTGAAGTCCGTTGGAGCGGAAGCTCCTACAATGAGCAGTTCTTC.

V is TRBV29-1 and J is TRBJ2-5; perhaps TRBD1 as D (6 bases). Germline CDR1 SQVTM, CDR2 ANQGSEA. The length of the CDR3 is 12 residues. Trimming stripped 8 bases from V and 7 bases from J, with 17 bases between. The DNA for the CDR3 is TGCAGCCCTAAAAGGGGGTTTCGGACCCAGTACTTC. This sequence encodes CSPKRGFRTQYF.

This clonotype came up many times. The genes are TRBV5-1 and TRBJ2-1; TRBD2 agrees at 8 bases. V gave up 0 bases and J gave up 0 bases; unmatched junction bases: 2. Per germline, CDR1 SGHRS and CDR2 YFSETQ. This CDR3 is built from 16 residues. This chain's CDR3 is CASSLDGTSSYNEQFF. In DNA form, the CDR3 reads TGCGCCAGCAGCTTGGATGGGACTAGCTCCTACAATGAGCAGTTCTTC.

In this sample, this clonotype turned up many times. In DNA form, the CDR3 reads TGCGCCAGCAGTACCAACCAGGGCTCGGGCGGCTACACCTTC. It codes for CASSTNQGSGGYTF. The chain joins TRBV5-1 to TRBJ1-2, with a weak D call TRBD1 (5 bases). The length of the CDR3 is 14 residues. Per germline, CDR1 SGHRS and CDR2 YFSETQ. The V and J ends lost 5 bases and 8 bases respectively, with 19 bases between them.

This clonotype was counted a few times. A read error may explain this, as a much larger clone is one base away. The CDR3 coding sequence is TGTGCCAGCAGGGGGGTGGAGACCCAGTTCTTC. Translation gives CASRGVETQFF. This chain joins TRBV12-3 or TRBV12-4 and TRBJ2-5; D is possibly TRBD1 or TRBD2 (5 bases each). The J call is in doubt because the DNA end fits TRBJ2-1 better. CDR3 length equals 11 residues.

The chain is built from TRBV14 and TRBJ1-1, with D possibly matching TRBD1 (5 bases). The CDR3 sequence is 13 residues long. CDR1 SGHDN and CDR2 FVKESK come from the germline V gene. Trimming took off 4 bases at V and 3 bases at J, with 9 bases between the two ends. CDR3 region: CASSPAGHTEAFF. The CDR3 DNA reads TGTGCCAGCAGCCCCGCAGGGCACACTGAAGCTTTCTTT. Drawing the rest from reference TRBV14 and TRBJ1-1, the complete variable domain is EAGVTQFPSHSVIEKGQTVTLRCDPISGHDNLYWYRRVMGKEIKFLLHFVKESKQDESGMPNNRFLAERTGGTYSTLKVQPAELEDSGVYFCASSPAGHTEAFFGQGTRLTVV.

In its sample, this clonotype was seen many times. V is TRBV20-1 and J is TRBJ2-3; 7 nucleotides line up with TRBD2. J was trimmed by 0 bases and V by 4 bases; bases with no gene match: 28. The CDR3 totals 22 residues. Germline V CDR1 and CDR2: DFQATT, SNEGSKA (reference sequence). The CDR3 sequence is CSAKSNHLRDYYESSSTDTQYF. The CDR3 nucleotides read TGCAGTGCTAAATCCAATCACCTCCGGGACTACTACGAGAGCTCTAGCACAGATACGCAGTATTTT.

This chain links TRBV9 with TRBJ2-3, with 7 bases aligning to TRBD2. The CDR3 is 16 amino acids. The V segment lost 2 bases and the J segment 3 bases; nucleotides outside the gene matches: 9. CDR1 and CDR2 (germline): SGDLS, YYNGEE. The CDR3 coding sequence is TGTGCCAGCAGCGTTAGTACTAGCGCCGGAACAGATACGCAGTATTTT. It translates to CASSVSTSAGTDTQYF.

This clonotype was counted many times. The chain combines TRBV7-2 with TRBJ1-2; tentatively, D is TRBD1 (6 bases). This CDR3 has 13 amino acids. V lost 1 base and J 5 bases, leaving 8 bases between the germline ends. Looked up from germline, CDR1 is SGHTA and CDR2 is FQGNSA. CDR3 nucleotide sequence: TGTGCCAGCAGCTTAGGACAGGAATATGGCTACACCTTC. Amino acids: CASSLGQEYGYTF.

Worth noting for this clonotype: Being one base from a much bigger clone, this may be a read error. The gene calls are TRBV14 and TRBJ2-1; D possibly corresponds to TRBD2 (5 bases). CDR1 SGHDN and CDR2 FVKESK come from the germline V gene. This CDR3 is built from 12 residues. V gave up 10 bases and J gave up 13 bases, with 20 bases separating them. The CDR3 is CATSDGWETQFF. DNA of the CDR3: TGTGCCACCTCAGATGGCTGGGAGACCCAGTTCTTC.

This clonotype came up many times. V and J are TRBV3-1 and TRBJ2-7; no definite D call. The CDR3 loop spans 13 amino acids. Germline V gene lookup returns CDR1 LGHDT and CDR2 YNNKEL (reference sequence). V was cut by 1 base and J by 5 bases, with 9 bases left in between. As DNA, the CDR3 is TGTGCCAGCAGCCAAGGATCTCGGGACGAGCAGTACTTC. This codes for CASSQGSRDEQYF.

This clonotype was counted at least ten times. The chain has TRBV20-1 and TRBJ2-3; maybe TRBD2 (5 bases). The CDR3 sequence is 14 residues long. Trimming shortened V by 5 bases and J by 5 bases, and 17 bases separated the two germline ends. Germline CDR1 and CDR2: DFQATT and SNEGSKA (reference sequence). Written as DNA, the CDR3 is TGCAGTGCTCCTCGAGGACTTTCTAAAGATACGCAGTATTTT. Its protein product is CSAPRGLSKDTQYF.

This clonotype was recorded at least ten times. The rearrangement links TRBV24-1 to TRBJ2-5, with 10 bases that match TRBD2. The germline V gene encodes CDR1 KGHDR and CDR2 SFDVKD. Losses at the gene ends were 3 bases for V and 7 bases for J; bases not matched to a gene: 4. This CDR3 comprises 14 residues. CDR3: CATSDTGTSVTQYF. CDR3 nucleotides: TGTGCCACCAGTGATACAGGGACTAGCGTGACCCAGTACTTC.

This clonotype came up many times. The chain employs TRBV7-2 and TRBJ2-7, with TRBD1 matching 8 bases. CDR1 is SGHTA, CDR2 FQGNSA, per germline. The CDR3 sequence is 17 residues long. Losses at the gene ends were 5 bases for V and 6 bases for J; bases not matched to a gene: 18. Here the CDR3 DNA reads TGTGCCAGCAGCCCAAGCATGCCGGGACAGGCGGGCGGCGAGCAGTACTTC. This encodes CASSPSMPGQAGGEQYF. Using reference TRBV7-2 and TRBJ2-7 for the parts outside the CDR3, the full variable domain is GAGVSQSPSNKVTEKGKDVELRCDPISGHTALYWYRQSLGQGLEFLIYFQGNSAPDKSGLPSDRFSAERTGGSVSTLTIQRTQQEDSAVYLCASSPSMPGQAGGEQYFGPGTRLTVT.

This clonotype was observed at least ten times. V is TRBV15 and J is TRBJ2-1, with TRBD1 matching 9 bases. Germline V CDR1 and CDR2: LNHNV, YYDKDF (reference sequence). Germline trimming cut 8 bases from V and 4 bases from J; bases unmatched to any gene: 9. This CDR3 is built from 15 residues. CDR3 sequence: CATDPGQGLYNEQFF. The CDR3 DNA reads as TGTGCCACCGACCCGGGACAGGGACTTTACAATGAGCAGTTCTTC. Complete variable domain (other parts from reference TRBV15 and TRBJ2-1): DAMVIQNPRYQVTQFGKPVTLSCSQTLNHNVMYWYQQKSSQAPKLLFHYYDKDFNNEADTPDNFQSRRPNTSFCFLDIRSPGLGDTAMYLCATDPGQGLYNEQFFGPGTRLTVL.